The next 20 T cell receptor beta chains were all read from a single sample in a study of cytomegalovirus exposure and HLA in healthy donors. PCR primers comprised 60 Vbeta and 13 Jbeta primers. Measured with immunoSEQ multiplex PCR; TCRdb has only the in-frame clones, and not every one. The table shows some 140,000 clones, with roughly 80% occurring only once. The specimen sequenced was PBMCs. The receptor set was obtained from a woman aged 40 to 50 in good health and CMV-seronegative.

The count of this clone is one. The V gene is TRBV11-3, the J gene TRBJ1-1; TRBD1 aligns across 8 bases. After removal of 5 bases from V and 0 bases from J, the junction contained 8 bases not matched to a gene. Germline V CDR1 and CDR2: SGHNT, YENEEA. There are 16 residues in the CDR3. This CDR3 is CASSPGTGSLNTEAFF. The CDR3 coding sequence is TGTGCCAGCAGCCCGGGGACAGGTTCCCTGAACACTGAAGCTTTCTTT.

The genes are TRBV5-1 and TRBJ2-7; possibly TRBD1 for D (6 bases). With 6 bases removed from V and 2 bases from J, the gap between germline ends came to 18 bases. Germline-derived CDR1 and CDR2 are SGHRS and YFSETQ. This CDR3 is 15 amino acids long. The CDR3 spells CASMLGVGAAYEQYF. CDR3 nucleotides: TGCGCCAGCATGCTTGGGGTGGGGGCAGCCTACGAGCAGTACTTC.

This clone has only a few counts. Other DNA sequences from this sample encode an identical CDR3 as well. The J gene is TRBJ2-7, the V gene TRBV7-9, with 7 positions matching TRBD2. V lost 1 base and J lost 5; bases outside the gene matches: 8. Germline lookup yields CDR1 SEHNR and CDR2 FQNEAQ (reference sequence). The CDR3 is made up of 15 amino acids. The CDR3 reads CASSLGGGTSDEQYF. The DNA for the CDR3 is TGTGCCAGCAGCTTAGGTGGGGGTACTAGCGACGAGCAGTACTTC.

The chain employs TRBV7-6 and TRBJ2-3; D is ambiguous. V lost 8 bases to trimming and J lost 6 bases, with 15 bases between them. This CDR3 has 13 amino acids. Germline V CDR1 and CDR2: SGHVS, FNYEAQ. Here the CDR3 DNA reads TGTGCCAGCGCCCCACGGGTTCAGGATACGCAGTATTTT. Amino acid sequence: CASAPRVQDTQYF.

CDR3 sequence: CASSRAGGPWEQFF. The CDR3 bases are TGTGCCAGCAGTCGAGCGGGAGGGCCCTGGGAGCAGTTCTTC. The chain recombines TRBV6-6 with TRBJ2-1; 10 bases agree with TRBD2. The CDR3 is made up of 14 amino acids. The J segment lost 10 bases and the V segment lost 5 bases, leaving 8 bases of the junction unmatched. The V gene's germline CDR1 is MNHNY and CDR2 SVGAGI (reference sequence).

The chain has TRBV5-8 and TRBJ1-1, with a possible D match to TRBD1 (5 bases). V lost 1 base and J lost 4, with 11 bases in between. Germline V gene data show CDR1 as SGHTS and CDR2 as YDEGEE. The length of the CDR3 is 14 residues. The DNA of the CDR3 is TGTGCCAGCAGCTTGAAAGGGAGGGGCACTGAAGCTTTCTTT. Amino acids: CASSLKGRGTEAFF.

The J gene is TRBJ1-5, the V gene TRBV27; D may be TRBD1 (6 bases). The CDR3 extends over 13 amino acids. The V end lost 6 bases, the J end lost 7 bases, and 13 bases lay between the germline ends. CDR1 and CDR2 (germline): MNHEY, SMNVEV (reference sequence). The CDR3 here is CASRAGVWQPQHF. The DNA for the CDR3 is TGTGCCAGCAGAGCAGGGGTTTGGCAGCCCCAGCATTTT.

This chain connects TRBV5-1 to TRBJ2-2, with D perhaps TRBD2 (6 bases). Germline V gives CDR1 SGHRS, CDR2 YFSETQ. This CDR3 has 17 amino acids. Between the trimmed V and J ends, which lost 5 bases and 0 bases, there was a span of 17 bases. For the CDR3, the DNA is TGCGCCAGCAGAGGGATTCTAGCGAACGCGAACACCGGGGAGCTGTTTTTT. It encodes CASRGILANANTGELFF.

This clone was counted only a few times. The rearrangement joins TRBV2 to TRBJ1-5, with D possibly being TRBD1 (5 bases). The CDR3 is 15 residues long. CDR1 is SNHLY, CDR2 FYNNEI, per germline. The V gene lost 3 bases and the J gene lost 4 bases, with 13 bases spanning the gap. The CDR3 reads CASSDPQGLNQPQHF. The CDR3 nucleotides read TGTGCCAGCAGTGACCCCCAGGGATTGAATCAGCCCCAGCATTTT.

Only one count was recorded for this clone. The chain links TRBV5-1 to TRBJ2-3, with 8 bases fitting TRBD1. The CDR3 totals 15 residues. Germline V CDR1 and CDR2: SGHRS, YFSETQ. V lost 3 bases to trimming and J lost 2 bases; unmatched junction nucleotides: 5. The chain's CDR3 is CASSWEDRATDTQYF. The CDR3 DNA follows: TGCGCCAGCAGCTGGGAGGACAGGGCCACAGATACGCAGTATTTT.

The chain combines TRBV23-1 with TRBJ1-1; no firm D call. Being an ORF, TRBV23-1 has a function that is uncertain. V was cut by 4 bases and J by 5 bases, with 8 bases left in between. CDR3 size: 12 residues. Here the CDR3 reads CASSPRGTEAFF. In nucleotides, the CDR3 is TGCGCCAGCAGTCCCCGAGGTACTGAAGCTTTCTTT.

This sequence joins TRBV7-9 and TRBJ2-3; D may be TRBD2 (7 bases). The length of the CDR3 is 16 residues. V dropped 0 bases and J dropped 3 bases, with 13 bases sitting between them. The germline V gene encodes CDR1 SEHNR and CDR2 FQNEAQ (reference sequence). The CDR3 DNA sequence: TGTGCCAGCAGCTTAGCGGGGGGGCGGGCTACAGATACGCAGTATTTT. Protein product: CASSLAGGRATDTQYF.

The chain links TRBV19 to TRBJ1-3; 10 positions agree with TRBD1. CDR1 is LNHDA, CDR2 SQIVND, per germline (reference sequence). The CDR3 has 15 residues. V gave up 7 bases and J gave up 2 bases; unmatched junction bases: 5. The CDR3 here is CASTLGQGAGNTIYF. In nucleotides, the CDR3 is TGTGCCAGTACTCTCGGACAGGGGGCTGGAAACACCATATATTTT.

The CDR3 bases are TGTGCCAGCAGTTACTGGGGGACAGGGGAAAATGAGCAGTTCTTC. Translation: CASSYWGTGENEQFF. The chain joins TRBV6-5 to TRBJ2-1; TRBD1 matches 10 bases. CDR3 length equals 15 residues. J was trimmed by 7 bases and V by 1 base; bases with no gene match: 4. The germline gives CDR1 MNHEY, CDR2 SVGAGI.

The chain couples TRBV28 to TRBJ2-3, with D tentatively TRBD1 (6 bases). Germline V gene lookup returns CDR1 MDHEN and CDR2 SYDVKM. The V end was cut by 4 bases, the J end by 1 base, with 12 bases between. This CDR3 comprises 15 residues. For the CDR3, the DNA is TGTGCCAGCAGTTCCACCGCAGGGGGCACAGATACGCAGTATTTT. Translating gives CASSSTAGGTDTQYF. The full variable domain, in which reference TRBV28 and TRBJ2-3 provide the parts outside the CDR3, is DVKVTQSSRYLVKRTGEKVFLECVQDMDHENMFWYRQDPGLGLRLIYFSYDVKMKEKGDIPEGYSVSREKKERFSLILESASTNQTSMYLCASSSTAGGTDTQYFGPGTRLTVL.

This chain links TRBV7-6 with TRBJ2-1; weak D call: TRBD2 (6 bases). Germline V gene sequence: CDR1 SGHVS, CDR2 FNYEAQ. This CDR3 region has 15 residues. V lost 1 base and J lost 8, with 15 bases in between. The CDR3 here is CASSLGVGSPDEQFF. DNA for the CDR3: TGTGCCAGCAGCTTAGGAGTCGGGAGCCCCGATGAGCAGTTCTTC.

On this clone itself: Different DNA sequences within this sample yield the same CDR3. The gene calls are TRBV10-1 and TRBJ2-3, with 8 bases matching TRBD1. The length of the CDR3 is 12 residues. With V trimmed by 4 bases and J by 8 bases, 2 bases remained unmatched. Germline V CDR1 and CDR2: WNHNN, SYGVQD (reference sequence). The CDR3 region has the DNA TGCGCCAGCAGTGGCGACAGGGGTACGCAGTATTTT. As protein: CASSGDRGTQYF.

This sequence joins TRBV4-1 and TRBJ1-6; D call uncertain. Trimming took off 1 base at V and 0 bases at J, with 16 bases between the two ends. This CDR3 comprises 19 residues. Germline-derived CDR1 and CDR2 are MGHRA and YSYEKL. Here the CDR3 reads CASSQVKSDLSSYNSPLHF. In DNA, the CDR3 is TGCGCCAGCAGCCAAGTAAAGTCCGACTTAAGCTCCTATAATTCACCCCTCCACTTT.

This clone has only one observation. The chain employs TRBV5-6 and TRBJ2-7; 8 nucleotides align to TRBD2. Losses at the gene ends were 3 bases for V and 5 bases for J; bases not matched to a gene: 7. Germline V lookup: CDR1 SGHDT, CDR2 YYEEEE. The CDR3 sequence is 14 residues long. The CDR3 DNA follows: TGTGCCAGCAGCTGGGGACTAGTAGATAACGAGCAGTACTTC. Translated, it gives CASSWGLVDNEQYF.

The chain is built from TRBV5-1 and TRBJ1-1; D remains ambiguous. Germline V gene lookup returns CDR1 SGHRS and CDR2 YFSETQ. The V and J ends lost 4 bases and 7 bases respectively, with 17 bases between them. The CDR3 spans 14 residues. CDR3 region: CASSPWERMGEAFF. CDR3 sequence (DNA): TGCGCCAGCAGCCCGTGGGAGCGTATGGGTGAAGCTTTCTTT.